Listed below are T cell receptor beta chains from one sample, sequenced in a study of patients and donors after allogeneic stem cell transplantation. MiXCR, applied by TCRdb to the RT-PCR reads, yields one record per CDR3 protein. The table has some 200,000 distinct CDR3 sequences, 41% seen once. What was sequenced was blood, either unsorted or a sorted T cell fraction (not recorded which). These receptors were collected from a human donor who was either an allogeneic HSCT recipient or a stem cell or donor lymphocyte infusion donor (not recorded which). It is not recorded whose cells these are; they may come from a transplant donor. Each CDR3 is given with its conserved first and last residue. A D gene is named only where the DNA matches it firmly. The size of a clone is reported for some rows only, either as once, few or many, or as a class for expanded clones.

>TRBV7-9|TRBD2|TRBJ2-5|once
CASSLVRAGGIQETQYF
TGTGCCAGCAGCTTAGTACGAGCGGGAGGCATACAAGAGACCCAGTACTTC
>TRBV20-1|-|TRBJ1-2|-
CSATGGTNYGYTF
TGCAGTGCCACAGGAGGGACTAACTATGGCTACACCTTC
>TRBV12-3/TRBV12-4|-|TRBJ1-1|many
CASSLTGNTEAFF
TGTGCCAGCAGTTTAACAGGGAACACTGAAGCTTTCTTT
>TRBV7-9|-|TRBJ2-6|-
CATRPQMISGANVLTF
TGTGCCACCAGACCCCAGATGATCTCTGGGGCCAACGTCCTGACTTTC
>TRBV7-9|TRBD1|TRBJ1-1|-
CASRPSTPGQGVNTEAFF
TGTGCCAGCAGGCCCTCAACTCCCGGACAGGGGGTGAACACTGAAGCTTTCTTT
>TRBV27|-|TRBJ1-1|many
CASSLAGLGRNTEAFF
TGTGCCAGCAGTTTGGCAGGGCTCGGGAGGAACACTGAAGCTTTCTTT
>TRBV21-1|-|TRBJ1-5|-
CARIQGANQPQHF
TGTGCCAGGATCCAGGGGGCTAATCAGCCCCAGCATTTT
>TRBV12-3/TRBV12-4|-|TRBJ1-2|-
CASSLAWDGIRYGYTF
TGTGCCAGCAGTTTGGCCTGGGACGGAATTCGCTATGGCTACACCTTC
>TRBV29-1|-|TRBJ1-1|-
CSAPGVGTHHTEAFF
TGCAGCGCCCCGGGGGTTGGGACCCACCACACTGAAGCTTTCTTT
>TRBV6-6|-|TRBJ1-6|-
CASSYTRSGGNSPLHF
TGTGCCAGCAGTTACACCAGGTCCGGGGGTAATTCACCCCTCCACTTT
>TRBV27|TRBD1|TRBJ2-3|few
CASSSPGTGVTDTQYF
TGTGCCAGCAGTTCCCCAGGGACAGGGGTCACAGATACGCAGTATTTT
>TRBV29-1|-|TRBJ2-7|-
CSVEDPSVGIHEQYF
TGCAGCGTTGAAGACCCGTCCGTGGGTATTCACGAGCAGTACTTC
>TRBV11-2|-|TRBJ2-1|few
CASSRGVDSYNEQFF
TGTGCCAGCAGTAGGGGGGTAGACTCCTACAATGAGCAGTTCTTC
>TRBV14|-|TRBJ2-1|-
CASSRRENEQFF
TGTGCCAGCAGCCGCAGGGAGAATGAGCAGTTCTTC
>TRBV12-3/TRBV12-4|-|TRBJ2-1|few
CASSWLDGGYNEQFF
TGTGCCAGCAGTTGGCTGGACGGCGGCTACAATGAGCAGTTCTTC
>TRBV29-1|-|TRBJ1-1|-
CSVEVFRDMNTEAFF
TGCAGCGTTGAAGTCTTTCGGGATATGAACACTGAAGCTTTCTTT
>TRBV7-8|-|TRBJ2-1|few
CASSLLGLSLPSDQFF
TGTGCCAGCAGCTTATTAGGTCTCTCCCTTCCATCTGACCAGTTCTTC
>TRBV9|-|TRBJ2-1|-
CASSVAVHSPVEEQFF
TGTGCCAGCAGCGTAGCTGTGCACAGTCCTGTCGAGGAGCAGTTCTTC
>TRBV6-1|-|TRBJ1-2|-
CARHRYNYGYTF
TGTGCCAGACACAGGTACAACTATGGCTACACCTTC
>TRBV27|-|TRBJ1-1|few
CASSPGAPEAFF
TGTGCCAGCAGCCCAGGGGCGCCTGAAGCTTTCTTT
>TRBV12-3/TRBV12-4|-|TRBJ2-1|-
CASSARGNPYNEQFF
TGTGCCAGCAGTGCCCGTGGGAACCCCTACAATGAGCAGTTCTTC
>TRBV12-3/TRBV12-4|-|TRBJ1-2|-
CASSSTRQASWGYTF
TGTGCCAGCAGCTCAACCCGACAGGCCTCATGGGGCTACACCTTC
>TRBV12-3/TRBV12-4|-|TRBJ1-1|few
CASSFGSMNTEAFF
TGTGCCAGCAGTTTCGGCTCCATGAACACTGAAGCTTTCTTT
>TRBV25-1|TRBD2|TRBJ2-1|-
CASSERTSGIYEQFF
TGTGCCAGCAGTGAAAGGACTAGCGGGATTTATGAGCAGTTCTTC
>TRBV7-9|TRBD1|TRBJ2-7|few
CASSFRDRDSHEQYF
TGTGCCAGCAGCTTCCGGGACAGGGACTCCCACGAGCAGTACTTC
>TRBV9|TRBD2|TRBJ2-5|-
CASSQDGGETQYF
TGTGCCAGCAGCCAAGACGGGGGGGAGACCCAGTACTTC
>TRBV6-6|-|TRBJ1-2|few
CASQGTIPGYTF
TGTGCCAGCCAGGGGACAATTCCTGGCTACACCTTC
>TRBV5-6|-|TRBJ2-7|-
CASSYGTYEQYF
TGTGCCAGCAGCTATGGTACCTACGAGCAGTACTTC
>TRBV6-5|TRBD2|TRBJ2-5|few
CASSSPVGLAGRGQETQYF
TGTGCCAGCAGTTCCCCCGTGGGACTAGCGGGACGGGGTCAAGAGACCCAGTACTTC